The rows below give T cell receptor beta chains drawn from one sample of a study of vaccination and CD4 T cells after COVID-19. For these receptors, no antigen is known. TCRdb called the PCR reads again in MiXCR, with one record for every CDR3 protein. The table includes about 19,000 distinct CDR3 sequences, about 43% detected once. The sequences come from CD4+ T cells from blood, cultured in vitro, collected after SARS-CoV-2 vaccination. The receptors derive from a human donor who had recovered from COVID-19. CDR3s include the opening cysteine and the closing phenylalanine or tryptophan. Fields, in order: clone size, V gene, D gene, J gene, CDR3 protein, CDR3 DNA. D genes are given only for firm matches. Only some rows state a clone size, as once, few, many or a class for expanded clones.

few	TRBV7-9	TRBD1	TRBJ1-1	CASSSRTGMNTEAFF	TGTGCCAGCAGCTCCCGGACAGGGATGAACACTGAAGCTTTCTTT
NA	TRBV7-4	NA	TRBJ1-3	CASSLIRGGATSGNTIYF	TGTGCCAGCAGCTTAATCAGGGGAGGGGCGACCTCTGGAAACACCATATATTTT
NA	TRBV7-2	TRBD1	TRBJ1-1	CASSSQGGGTEAFF	TGTGCCAGCAGCTCCCAGGGGGGGGGCACTGAAGCTTTCTTT
NA	TRBV19	NA	TRBJ2-1	CASSISPKQGMAYNEQFF	TGTGCCAGTAGTATATCGCCCAAACAGGGTATGGCCTACAATGAGCAGTTCTTC
NA	TRBV28	NA	TRBJ1-5	CASSYNQGRWQPQHF	TGTGCCAGCAGTTACAATCAGGGAAGGTGGCAGCCCCAGCATTTT
NA	TRBV7-8	TRBD2	TRBJ2-7	CASSLESLWSSGSYEQYF	TGTGCCAGCAGCTTAGAGTCTTTGTGGTCTAGCGGCTCCTACGAGCAGTACTTC
few	TRBV7-8	TRBD2	TRBJ2-7	CASSNGGVTYEQYF	TGTGCCAGCAGCAATGGGGGGGTGACCTACGAGCAGTACTTC
NA	TRBV7-2	TRBD2	TRBJ2-5	CASSFRGLAGGSQETQYF	TGTGCCAGCAGCTTTAGGGGACTAGCGGGAGGGTCCCAAGAGACCCAGTACTTC
NA	TRBV20-1	TRBD2	TRBJ2-5	CSARDHGLAGGPASYLALGTQYF	TGCAGTGCTAGAGACCACGGACTAGCGGGAGGGCCGGCGTCGTACTTGGCGTTGGGGACCCAGTACTTC
NA	TRBV7-9	TRBD1	TRBJ2-5	CASSSLQWTGSETQYF	TGTGCCAGCAGCTCACTCCAGTGGACAGGGAGTGAGACCCAGTACTTC
few	TRBV4-1	TRBD2	TRBJ2-5	CASSQVWERGAGETQYF	TGCGCCAGCAGCCAAGTCTGGGAGCGGGGGGCTGGTGAGACCCAGTACTTC
NA	TRBV14	NA	TRBJ2-5	CASSQVHETQYF	TGTGCCAGCAGCCAAGTCCATGAGACCCAGTACTTC
NA	TRBV19	TRBD2	TRBJ2-1	CASVNSGIYNEQFF	TGTGCCAGTGTAAATAGCGGGATCTACAATGAGCAGTTCTTC
NA	TRBV7-2	NA	TRBJ2-7	CASRGADYEQYF	TGTGCCAGCAGGGGGGCAGACTACGAGCAGTACTTC
NA	TRBV5-4	NA	TRBJ1-2	CASSTQDDYGYTF	TGTGCCAGCAGCACTCAGGATGACTATGGCTACACCTTC
few	TRBV6-1	TRBD1	TRBJ1-5	CASRDRGSDQPQHF	TGTGCCAGCCGAGACAGGGGGTCGGATCAGCCCCAGCATTTT
NA	TRBV7-2	NA	TRBJ2-1	CASSLFAGKEQFF	TGTGCCAGCAGCTTATTCGCAGGCAAGGAGCAGTTCTTC
once	TRBV28	NA	TRBJ2-5	CASSPLYRAQETQYF	TGTGCCAGCAGTCCCCTCTACCGGGCCCAAGAGACCCAGTACTTC
few	TRBV6-2/TRBV6-3	TRBD2	TRBJ2-1	CASSYQAGVYNEQFF	TGTGCCAGCAGTTACCAAGCGGGGGTCTACAATGAGCAGTTCTTC
NA	TRBV6-2/TRBV6-3	TRBD1	TRBJ2-5	CASSYPGQGEYQETQYF	TGTGCCAGCAGTTACCCTGGACAGGGAGAATACCAAGAGACCCAGTACTTC
NA	TRBV20-1	NA	TRBJ1-1	CSALGAITEAFF	TGCAGTGCTCTAGGGGCGATCACTGAAGCTTTCTTT
few	TRBV15	TRBD2	TRBJ2-3	CATSRVGGSSTDTQYF	TGTGCCACCAGCAGAGTGGGGGGGTCGAGCACAGATACGCAGTATTTT
few	TRBV20-1	NA	TRBJ1-5	CSARRGQSNQPQHF	TGCAGTGCTAGACGCGGACAGAGCAATCAGCCCCAGCATTTT
few	TRBV15	NA	TRBJ2-5	CATSRRDPIQETQYF	TGTGCCACCAGCAGACGGGACCCCATCCAAGAGACCCAGTACTTC
NA	TRBV7-2	TRBD2	TRBJ2-1	CASSLGLAAPTGYNEQFF	TGTGCCAGCAGCTTGGGACTAGCGGCCCCAACGGGATACAATGAGCAGTTCTTC
NA	TRBV9	NA	TRBJ1-2	CASSVGVRQGGVYGYTF	TGTGCCAGCAGCGTAGGAGTCAGGCAGGGCGGCGTCTATGGCTACACCTTC
few	TRBV24-1	TRBD1	TRBJ2-7	CATSEWTGGRNEQYF	TGTGCCACCAGTGAATGGACAGGGGGTCGGAACGAGCAGTACTTC
NA	TRBV20-1	TRBD2	TRBJ2-5	CSARAVRAGGLIQETQYF	TGCAGTGCTAGAGCGGTTCGAGCGGGAGGCCTTATCCAAGAGACCCAGTACTTC
few	TRBV7-2	TRBD2	TRBJ2-1	CASSLARLADEQFF	TGTGCCAGCAGCTTAGCGAGACTAGCGGATGAGCAGTTCTTC
few	TRBV7-2	NA	TRBJ1-2	CASSLGGAGGYTF	TGTGCCAGCAGCTTAGGGGGCGCGGGAGGCTACACCTTC
NA	TRBV20-1	NA	TRBJ2-1	CSARGAGYYNEQFF	TGCAGTGCTAGAGGCGCGGGATACTACAATGAGCAGTTCTTC
few	TRBV28	TRBD1	TRBJ1-1	CASSFLQGATAFF	TGTGCCAGCAGTTTTCTCCAGGGGGCCACAGCTTTCTTT
few	TRBV20-1	TRBD1	TRBJ2-3	CSARAGGAYTQYF	TGCAGTGCTAGGGCAGGGGGCGCATATACGCAGTATTTT
NA	TRBV19	NA	TRBJ1-5	CASRTEHAEGNQPQHF	TGTGCCAGTCGAACCGAACATGCTGAAGGCAATCAGCCCCAGCATTTT
NA	TRBV11-3	NA	TRBJ1-2	CASSPRQAGSYGYTF	TGTGCCAGCAGCCCCCGACAGGCCGGTAGCTATGGCTACACCTTC
few	TRBV7-2	NA	TRBJ1-1	CATATGTPNTEAFF	TGTGCCACAGCCACCGGGACACCTAACACTGAAGCTTTCTTT
NA	TRBV7-2	NA	TRBJ1-4	CASSPSTDPGEKLFF	TGTGCCAGCAGCCCCTCGACAGACCCGGGGGAAAAACTGTTTTTT
NA	TRBV10-3	NA	TRBJ1-4	CAIRSGTDEKLFF	TGTGCCATCAGGTCGGGGACTGACGAAAAACTGTTTTTT
NA	TRBV6-2/TRBV6-3	NA	TRBJ1-6	CASTLEETVNSPLHF	TGTGCCAGCACACTAGAAGAGACAGTTAATTCACCCCTCCACTTT
few	TRBV20-1	NA	TRBJ1-1	CSAREATEAFF	TGCAGTGCTAGGGAGGCGACTGAAGCTTTCTTT
NA	TRBV19	TRBD1	TRBJ1-1	CASSDFPHLGQGAKNTEAFF	TGTGCCAGTAGCGACTTTCCCCATCTTGGACAGGGGGCGAAAAACACTGAAGCTTTCTTT